These 25 T cell receptor beta chains share one sample of origin, sequenced in a study of blood T cell repertoires in COVID-19. Sequencing used immunoSEQ multiplex PCR; TCRdb keeps in-frame clones, though not all of them. The sample has 400,000 to 450,000 clones; just over 85% are singletons. Sequenced input: peripheral blood. Source of these receptors: a woman aged 25 to 45 with active or convalescent COVID-19.

In its sample, this clone was seen a few times. This rearrangement joins TRBV7-9 to TRBJ1-4; the D gene is possibly TRBD1 (6 bases). CDR3 length: 14 amino acids. Per germline, CDR1 SEHNR and CDR2 FQNEAQ (reference sequence). V was pared by 3 bases and J by 4 bases, with 9 bases between. The CDR3, as DNA: TGTGCCAGCAGCTTGTACAGGGATAATGAAAAACTGTTTTTT. Translation gives CASSLYRDNEKLFF.

The rearrangement links TRBV19 to TRBJ1-3, with D perhaps matching TRBD1 (6 bases). The germline CDR1 and CDR2 sequences are LNHDA and SQIVND (reference sequence). This CDR3 has 14 amino acids. V was pared by 6 bases and J by 8 bases, with 17 bases between. The CDR3 nucleotides read TGTGCCAGTAGCCAGGGGTCGCCCGGGGACACCATATATTTT. Amino acid sequence: CASSQGSPGDTIYF. Variable domain in full (rest from reference TRBV19 and TRBJ1-3): DGGITQSPKYLFRKEGQNVTLSCEQNLNHDAMYWYRQDPGQGLRLIYYSQIVNDFQKGDIAEGYSVSREKKESFPLTVTSAQKNPTAFYLCASSQGSPGDTIYFGEGSWLTVV.

The chain recombines TRBV5-4 with TRBJ1-1, with D unresolved. Germline values: CDR1 SGHNT, CDR2 YYREEE (reference sequence). There are 15 residues in the CDR3. V was clipped by 4 bases and J by 1 base, with 14 bases between them. The CDR3 nucleotides read TGTGCCAGCAGCACAAGAGGGTGGGGGAACACTGAAGCTTTCTTT. Amino acid sequence: CASSTRGWGNTEAFF.

The rearrangement joins TRBV30 to TRBJ2-2, with 7 bases aligning to TRBD1. Trimming removed 3 bases from V and 7 bases from J; junction bases left unmatched: 11. Germline V gene sequence: CDR1 GTSNPN, CDR2 SVGIG (reference sequence). The CDR3 length is 15 residues. The CDR3 nucleotides read TGTGCCTGGAGCCCGAGGGGGCGTCAACACGGGGAGCTGTTTTTT. This gives the protein CAWSPRGRQHGELFF.

V gene TRBV9 combines with J gene TRBJ1-1; D gene unclear. The CDR3 has 17 residues. Germline loops: CDR1 SGDLS, CDR2 YYNGEE. Trimming removed 3 bases at V and 1 base at J, with 19 bases between. The CDR3 DNA is TGTGCCAGCAGCGCTCGAAAGACCCCGGGAGCGAACACTGAAGCTTTCTTT. Translation: CASSARKTPGANTEAFF.

The genes are TRBV7-9 and TRBJ2-1; D may be TRBD1 (5 bases). Germline lookup yields CDR1 SEHNR and CDR2 FQNEAQ (reference sequence). V lost 1 base to trimming and J lost 9 bases, with 19 bases between them. CDR3 length: 16 amino acids. The CDR3 sequence: CASSLVGVKGSTEQFF. The CDR3 DNA sequence: TGTGCCAGCAGCTTAGTAGGGGTGAAGGGGTCCACTGAGCAGTTCTTC.

V and J are TRBV3-1 (or the pseudogene TRBV3-2) and TRBJ2-1, with 7 bases identical to TRBD2. J was trimmed by 8 bases and V by 4 bases; bases with no gene match: 20. Looked up from germline, CDR1 is LGHDT and CDR2 is YNNKEL (reference sequence). This CDR3 is built from 18 residues. The chain's CDR3 is CASSRGLTTASRMDEQFF. The CDR3 DNA sequence: TGTGCCAGCAGCCGGGGACTAACAACCGCCTCTAGGATGGATGAGCAGTTCTTC.

The chain carries TRBV6-5 and TRBJ1-2; 7 bases are a match to TRBD1. Germline loops: CDR1 MNHEY, CDR2 SVGAGI. The CDR3 has 15 residues. V was clipped by 4 bases and J by 3 bases; unmatched bases: 8. Here the CDR3 reads CASSFRQGVDYGYTF. The CDR3 DNA reads TGTGCCAGCAGTTTCCGACAGGGTGTGGACTATGGCTACACCTTC.

The genes are TRBV6-4 and TRBJ2-3; 10 bases map to TRBD2. The J segment lost 4 bases and the V segment lost 5 bases, leaving 6 bases of the junction unmatched. Germline CDR1 and CDR2: MRHNA and SNTAGT. The CDR3 loop spans 15 amino acids. The CDR3 loop is CASSQSSGSADTQYF. DNA for the CDR3: TGTGCCAGCAGTCAATCTAGCGGGAGCGCAGATACGCAGTATTTT.

This clone was detected only a few times. The chain combines TRBV6-4 with TRBJ2-1; the match to TRBD2 covers 9 bases. CDR1 is MRHNA and CDR2 is SNTAGT in the germline V gene. With V trimmed by 3 bases and J by 7 bases, 10 bases remained unmatched. The CDR3 runs 16 residues. The CDR3 reads CASSELPSGEINEQFF. DNA for the CDR3: TGTGCCAGCAGTGAGCTTCCTAGCGGGGAAATAAATGAGCAGTTCTTC.

The chain combines TRBV11-2 with TRBJ2-7, with 7 nucleotides matching TRBD1. CDR3 length equals 15 residues. V was clipped by 1 base and J by 2 bases; unmatched bases: 5. CDR1 and CDR2 (germline): SGHAT, FQNNGV. DNA of the CDR3: TGTGCCAGCAGCTTAGGCGATACAGGGGCCTACGAGCAGTACTTC. It encodes CASSLGDTGAYEQYF.

The chain employs TRBV5-1 and TRBJ2-2, with TRBD2 identical over 13 bases. The CDR3 extends over 17 amino acids. CDR1 and CDR2 from the germline V gene are SGHRS and YFSETQ. V was clipped by 0 bases and J by 1 base; unmatched bases: 0. CDR3 protein: CASSLGTSGRNTGELFF. CDR3 DNA: TGCGCCAGCAGCTTGGGGACTAGCGGGAGGAACACCGGGGAGCTGTTTTTT.

The chain uses TRBV6-5 and TRBJ2-4; D may be TRBD2 (6 bases). This CDR3 is 14 amino acids long. Germline V CDR1 and CDR2: MNHEY, SVGAGI. The germline V and J ends were trimmed by 6 bases and 10 bases, with 19 bases remaining between them. DNA for the CDR3: TGTGCCAGCAGCTATGGGTTCCAGGAGGGTATTCAGTACTTC. The encoded protein is CASSYGFQEGIQYF.

This chain uses TRBV5-4 with TRBJ2-2; a weak D match, TRBD1 (6 bases). There are 16 residues in the CDR3. CDR1 is SGHNT and CDR2 is YYREEE in the germline V gene (reference sequence). V was cut by 0 bases and J by 0 bases, with 9 bases left in between. The chain's CDR3 is CASSLVGQTNTGELFF. DNA of the CDR3: TGTGCCAGCAGCTTGGTAGGACAGACGAACACCGGGGAGCTGTTTTTT.

This rearrangement joins TRBV10-3 to TRBJ1-6; 9 nucleotides agree with TRBD1. After removal of 7 bases from V and 10 bases from J, the junction contained 8 bases not matched to a gene. This CDR3 has 14 amino acids. Per the germline V gene, CDR1 is ENHRY and CDR2 is SYGVKD. In DNA, the CDR3 is TGTGCCATCACCCCGGGACAGGGAGTGTCACCCCTCCACTTT. As protein: CAITPGQGVSPLHF.

J is TRBJ2-7 and V is TRBV3-1 (or the pseudogene TRBV3-2), with TRBD2 matching 8 bases. The V and J ends lost 1 base and 4 bases, in that order; junction bases with no gene match: 9. From germline, CDR1 is LGHDT and CDR2 YNNKEL (reference sequence). The CDR3 is made up of 16 amino acids. The CDR3 spells CASSQGGSGVGYEQYF. Here the CDR3 DNA reads TGTGCCAGCAGCCAAGGAGGTAGCGGGGTCGGTTACGAGCAGTACTTC.

The rearrangement uses TRBV18 and TRBJ1-2; tentative D call: TRBD1 (5 bases). The CDR3 loop spans 13 amino acids. Germline CDR1 and CDR2: KGHSH and LQKENI. The ends were cut back, 6 bases at V and 6 bases at J, with 14 bases in the middle. The CDR3 protein is CASSPSGGNGYTF. Written as DNA, the CDR3 is TGTGCCAGCTCCCCAAGCGGGGGGAATGGCTACACCTTC.

The V and J genes are TRBV7-9 and TRBJ2-7, with a weak D call TRBD1 (6 bases). CDR1 is SEHNR and CDR2 is FQNEAQ in the germline V gene (reference sequence). Trimming stripped 0 bases from V and 6 bases from J, with 18 bases between. The CDR3 has 16 amino acids. This CDR3 is CASSLAGARGYGEQYF. The DNA for the CDR3 is TGTGCCAGCAGCTTAGCTGGCGCCAGGGGATATGGCGAGCAGTACTTC.

A few counts support this clone. V usage is TRBV3-1 (or the pseudogene TRBV3-2) and J usage is TRBJ1-1; 10 bases agree with TRBD1. The CDR3 has 13 residues. V shed 1 base and J 11 bases; nucleotides not matched to a gene: 4. Germline values: CDR1 LGHDT, CDR2 YNNKEL (reference sequence). The CDR3 loop is CASSQGQGAGAFF. The CDR3 DNA reads as TGTGCCAGCAGCCAAGGACAGGGGGCGGGGGCTTTCTTT.

The V call is TRBV7-2, the J call TRBJ1-6; the match to TRBD1 covers 8 bases. The V gene's germline CDR1 is SGHTA and CDR2 FQGNSA. The CDR3 sequence is 15 residues long. V trimming: 4 bases; J trimming: 6 bases; junction bases outside the gene matches: 5. CDR3 bases: TGTGCCAGCAGCTCACAGGGGGTGGGTAATTCACCCCTCCACTTT. Protein: CASSSQGVGNSPLHF. The whole variable domain, filled in from reference TRBV7-2 and TRBJ1-6, reads GAGVSQSPSNKVTEKGKDVELRCDPISGHTALYWYRQSLGQGLEFLIYFQGNSAPDKSGLPSDRFSAERTGGSVSTLTIQRTQQEDSAVYLCASSSQGVGNSPLHFGNGTRLTVT.

This sequence joins TRBV2 and TRBJ2-7; 12 bases are shared with TRBD2. Trimming at V came to 6 bases and at J to 0 bases, leaving 15 bases not matched to a gene. The CDR3 sequence is 19 residues long. Germline lookup yields CDR1 SNHLY and CDR2 FYNNEI. The CDR3 DNA reads as TGTGCCAGCAGAGGCCTAGGACTAGCGGGGACCCTAAGCTCCTACGAGCAGTACTTC. It encodes CASRGLGLAGTLSSYEQYF.

The chain carries TRBV2 and TRBJ1-4, with no clear D. V dropped 0 bases and J dropped 4 bases, with 12 bases sitting between them. The CDR3 runs to 16 residues. CDR1 and CDR2 from the germline V gene are SNHLY and FYNNEI. The DNA of the CDR3 is TGTGCCAGCAGTGAAGCCCCAGGCTTATATAATGAAAAACTGTTTTTT. Encoded protein: CASSEAPGLYNEKLFF.

The chain joins TRBV5-6 to TRBJ1-1; a possible D gene is TRBD1 (6 bases). The germline gives CDR1 SGHDT, CDR2 YYEEEE. V shed 4 bases and J shed 8 bases, with 18 bases lying between them. This CDR3 has 14 amino acids. CDR3 protein: CASSARGAGVEAFF. The CDR3 DNA reads as TGTGCCAGCAGCGCCAGAGGGGCAGGGGTCGAAGCTTTCTTT.

Only one count was recorded for this clone. Germline is not matched at one junction end, which may reflect a read error. The genes are TRBV2 and TRBJ1-4, with TRBD1 as a possible D gene (5 bases). The CDR3 has 9 residues. In germline, CDR1 is SNHLY, CDR2 FYNNEI. The DNA of the CDR3 is TGTGCCAGCGGGGCTGGGCAGGTTTTT. Translation gives CASGAGQVF. The whole variable domain, remainder taken from reference TRBV2 and TRBJ1-4, is EPEVTQTPSHQVTQMGQEVILRCVPISNHLYFYWYRQILGQKVEFLVSFYNNEISEKSEIFDDQFSVERPDGSNFTLKIRSTKLEDSAMYFCASGAGQVFGSGTQLSVL.

The chain joins TRBV5-1 to TRBJ2-5, with no clear D. Trimming removed 0 bases at V and 2 bases at J, with 8 bases between. Germline V gene lookup returns CDR1 SGHRS and CDR2 YFSETQ. This CDR3 comprises 14 residues. CDR3 residues: CASSLGSAQETQYF. The CDR3 nucleotides read TGCGCCAGCAGCTTGGGTAGTGCTCAAGAGACCCAGTACTTC. The variable domain in full, with the rest retrieved from reference TRBV5-1 and TRBJ2-5, is KAGVTQTPRYLIKTRGQQVTLSCSPISGHRSVSWYQQTPGQGLQFLFEYFSETQRNKGNFPGRFSGRQFSNSRSEMNVSTLELGDSALYLCASSLGSAQETQYFGPGTRLLVL.